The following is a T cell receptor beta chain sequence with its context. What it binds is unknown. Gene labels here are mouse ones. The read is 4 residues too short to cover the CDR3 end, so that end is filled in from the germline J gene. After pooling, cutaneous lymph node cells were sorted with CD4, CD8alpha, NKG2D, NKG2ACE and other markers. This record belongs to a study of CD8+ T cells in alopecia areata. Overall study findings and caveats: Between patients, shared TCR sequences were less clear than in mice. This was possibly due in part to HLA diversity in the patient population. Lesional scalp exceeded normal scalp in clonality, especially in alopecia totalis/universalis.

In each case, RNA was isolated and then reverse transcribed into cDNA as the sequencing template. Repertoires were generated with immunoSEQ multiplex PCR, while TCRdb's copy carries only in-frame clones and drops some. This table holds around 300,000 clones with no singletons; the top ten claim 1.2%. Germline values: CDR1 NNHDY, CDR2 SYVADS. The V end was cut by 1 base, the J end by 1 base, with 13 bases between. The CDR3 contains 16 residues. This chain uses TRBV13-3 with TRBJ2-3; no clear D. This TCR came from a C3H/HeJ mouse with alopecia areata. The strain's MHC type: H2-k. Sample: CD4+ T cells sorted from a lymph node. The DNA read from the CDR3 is TGTGCCAGCAGTGATCCCCCAGCAGGTGGTGCAGAA. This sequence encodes CASSDPPAGGAE. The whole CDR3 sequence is CASSDPPAGGAETLYF.